These 6 T cell receptor beta chains came from one sample sequenced in a study of shared clonotypes between healthy human individuals. Profiling relied on immunoSEQ multiplex PCR, and the TCRdb table lists in-frame clones only, not all of them. The sample holds roughly 2,300,000 clones; 85% to 95% are singletons and the top ten take roughly 0.34%. The sample taken for sequencing was naive CD4+ T cells from PBMCs. The subset: CD45RA+ positively selected. Source of these receptors: a young man in good health. Some clones in this sample may be carry-over from other donors' samples.

This chain uses TRBV5-4 with TRBJ2-3; maybe TRBD2 (6 bases). Trimming removed 5 bases from V and 0 bases from J, with 16 bases in between. This CDR3 is built from 16 residues. CDR1 is SGHNT and CDR2 is YYREEE in the germline V gene (reference sequence). CDR3 amino acids: CASRGAVGTSTDTQYF. The DNA of the CDR3 is TGTGCCAGCAGAGGGGCAGTGGGGACTAGCACAGATACGCAGTATTTT. Complete variable domain (other parts from reference TRBV5-4 and TRBJ2-3): ETGVTQSPTHLIKTRGQQVTLRCSSQSGHNTVSWYQQALGQGPQFIFQYYREEENGRGNFPPRFSGLQFPNYSSELNVNALELDDSALYLCASRGAVGTSTDTQYFGPGTRLTVL.

This chain joins TRBV7-3 and TRBJ2-3; D gene ambiguous. This CDR3 spans 14 amino acids. V was shortened by 5 bases and J by 1 base, with 10 bases between the two germline ends. Per germline, CDR1 SGHTA and CDR2 FQGTGA. This chain's CDR3 is CASSIGRGTDTQYF. The CDR3, as DNA: TGTGCCAGCAGCATCGGACGGGGCACAGATACGCAGTATTTT.

This clone was observed once. The chain combines TRBV28 with TRBJ2-3; 8 nucleotides agree with TRBD1. This CDR3 is 18 amino acids long. The germline V gene encodes CDR1 MDHEN and CDR2 SYDVKM. Trimming took 6 bases from V and 1 from J; bases not matched to a gene: 15. The CDR3 reads CASRWRTGRRGGTDTQYF. CDR3 DNA: TGTGCCAGCAGGTGGCGGACAGGGCGGCGCGGGGGCACAGATACGCAGTATTTT.

J is TRBJ2-1 and V is TRBV6-1, with 10 nucleotides matching TRBD1. The CDR3 extends over 14 amino acids. Trimming cost V 6 bases and J 7 bases; bases outside gene matches: 6. Per germline, CDR1 MNHNS and CDR2 SASEGT. The CDR3 DNA follows: TGTGCCAGCAGCGGGACAGGGGTTGAGAATGAGCAGTTCTTC. Translated: CASSGTGVENEQFF.

The DNA of the CDR3 is TGTGCCAGCAGTTTCGTAACAGGTCGGGGGCCCCAGCATTTT. It encodes CASSFVTGRGPQHF. The chain is built from TRBV27 and TRBJ1-5, with a possible D match to TRBD1 (5 bases). V was pared by 3 bases and J by 9 bases, with 15 bases between. In germline, CDR1 is MNHEY, CDR2 SMNVEV (reference sequence). The CDR3 is made up of 14 amino acids.

The J gene is TRBJ1-5, the V gene TRBV7-2, with D tentatively TRBD1 (5 bases). V was clipped by 5 bases and J by 10 bases, with 18 bases between them. The CDR3 sequence is 14 residues long. Germline loops: CDR1 SGHTA, CDR2 FQGNSA. The CDR3 loop reads CASSVGLTGTPQHF. The CDR3, as DNA: TGTGCCAGCAGCGTAGGGCTTACTGGGACTCCCCAGCATTTT.